Shown below are 14 T cell receptor beta chains from a single sample sequenced in a study of OX40 agonist ivuxolimab in advanced cancers. The data were produced by immunoSEQ multiplex PCR, yet TCRdb's version contains in-frame clones alone and is incomplete. The sample yields 65,000 to 80,000 clones, roughly nine tenths seen once. Source: CD4+ or CD8+ T cells sorted from blood, taken in a trial of the OX40 agonist ivuxolimab. The receptors originated from an adult with an advanced solid tumor such as melanoma, head and neck, liver or kidney cancer.

The chain has TRBV11-1 and TRBJ2-7; perhaps TRBD1 as D (5 bases). This CDR3 is 16 amino acids long. V lost 1 base and J 4 bases, leaving 17 bases between the germline ends. Per the germline V gene, CDR1 is SGHAT and CDR2 is FQDESV (reference sequence). CDR3 loop: CASSLEGSQNPYEQYF. The CDR3 DNA reads as TGTGCCAGCAGCTTAGAGGGGTCCCAAAATCCTTACGAGCAGTACTTC. Filled out from reference TRBV11-1 and TRBJ2-7, the complete variable domain reads EAEVAQSPRYKITEKSQAVAFWCDPISGHATLYWYRQILGQGPELLVQFQDESVVDDSQLPKDRFSAERLKGVDSTLKIQPAELGDSAMYLCASSLEGSQNPYEQYFGPGTRLTVT.

The chain carries TRBV6-1 and TRBJ2-3; D is uncertain. V was shortened by 6 bases and J by 7 bases, with 20 bases between the two germline ends. The CDR3 length is 15 residues. CDR1 MNHNS and CDR2 SASEGT come from the germline V gene. Here the CDR3 DNA reads TGTGCCAGCAGCGGCACACGATTCGCTTCGAATACGCAGTATTTT. Its protein product is CASSGTRFASNTQYF.

The chain combines TRBV27 with TRBJ2-7, with 11 bases fitting TRBD2. The CDR3 is made up of 15 amino acids. CDR1 MNHEY and CDR2 SMNVEV come from the germline V gene (reference sequence). The J segment lost 3 bases and the V segment lost 1 base, leaving 2 bases of the junction unmatched. CDR3 protein: CASSLLAGGFYEQYF. In nucleotides, the CDR3 is TGTGCCAGCAGTTTATTAGCGGGAGGGTTCTACGAGCAGTACTTC.

V is TRBV9 and J is TRBJ2-5, with TRBD1 identical over 8 bases. V was clipped by 3 bases and J by 5 bases; unmatched bases: 9. Germline V lookup: CDR1 SGDLS, CDR2 YYNGEE. The CDR3 length is 15 residues. The CDR3 DNA reads TGTGCCAGCAGCGCCGAAACAGGGGGAAGGGAGACCCAGTACTTC. It encodes CASSAETGGRETQYF.

The rearrangement joins TRBV4-1 to TRBJ2-7; 7 nucleotides align to TRBD1. V lost 0 bases, J lost 6 bases, and 5 bases stayed unmatched. The length of the CDR3 is 14 residues. Per germline, CDR1 MGHRA and CDR2 YSYEKL. CDR3 protein: CASSQDLGQIEQYF. The CDR3 region has the DNA TGCGCCAGCAGCCAAGACCTGGGACAGATCGAGCAGTACTTC.

The chain joins TRBV6-5 to TRBJ1-4; unclear D gene. The CDR3 is 15 residues long. Deletions cut 6 bases from V and 12 bases from J, with 23 bases between. The germline V gene has CDR1 MNHEY and CDR2 SVGAGI. DNA for the CDR3: TGTGCCAGCAGAAAGCGGGAAGAACTTGAGGAGGAACTGTTTTTT. This sequence encodes CASRKREELEEELFF.

This chain uses TRBV30 with TRBJ2-2; 11 bases map to TRBD2. The CDR3 runs to 15 residues. The V gene end was trimmed by 3 bases and the J gene end by 7 bases; junction bases not matched to a gene: 7. Germline values: CDR1 GTSNPN, CDR2 SVGIG (reference sequence). CDR3 region: CAWRMIAGGIGELFF. CDR3 in DNA: TGTGCCTGGAGGATGATAGCGGGAGGGATCGGGGAGCTGTTTTTT.

A single count supports this clone. This sequence joins TRBV28 and TRBJ2-1, with 11 bases aligning to TRBD2. J lost 8 bases, V lost 7 bases, and 10 bases had no gene match. The germline CDR1 and CDR2 sequences are MDHEN and SYDVKM. The CDR3 spans 15 residues. The chain's CDR3 is CASKILAGGGDEQFF. In DNA form, the CDR3 reads TGTGCCAGCAAGATTCTAGCGGGAGGAGGGGATGAGCAGTTCTTC.

The J gene is TRBJ1-5, the V gene TRBV6-5, with unresolved D. The germline gives CDR1 MNHEY, CDR2 SVGAGI. V lost 5 bases and J lost 7, with 12 bases in between. The CDR3 has 13 residues. CDR3 bases: TGTGCCAGCAGTCCGTCGGGAGCCCAGCCCCAGCATTTT. It specifies CASSPSGAQPQHF.

The chain has TRBV5-1 and TRBJ1-2, with D perhaps matching TRBD1 (6 bases). The germline gives CDR1 SGHRS, CDR2 YFSETQ. The CDR3 length is 15 residues. V was pared by 3 bases and J by 6 bases, with 18 bases between. CDR3 sequence (DNA): TGCGCCAGCAGCTCATCGACAGGAAAACCTAATGGCTACACCTTC. Its protein is CASSSSTGKPNGYTF.

The rearrangement uses TRBV7-9 and TRBJ1-1; D gene uncertain. V shed 4 bases and J shed 2 bases, with 8 bases lying between them. The CDR3 sequence is 13 residues long. Germline CDR1 SEHNR, CDR2 FQNEAQ (reference sequence). The CDR3 DNA sequence: TGTGCCAGCAGCTCGGACGGCAACACTGAAGCTTTCTTT. It is translated as CASSSDGNTEAFF. Supplemented by reference TRBV7-9 and TRBJ1-1, the full variable domain reads DTGVSQNPRHKITKRGQNVTFRCDPISEHNRLYWYRQTLGQGPEFLTYFQNEAQLEKSRLLSDRFSAERPKGSFSTLEIQRTEQGDSAMYLCASSSDGNTEAFFGQGTRLTVV.

CDR3 residues: CASSPTGVSYEQYF. The CDR3 nucleotides read TGTGCCAGTAGCCCGACAGGGGTCTCCTACGAGCAGTACTTC. The chain links TRBV19 to TRBJ2-7, with 8 bases lining up with TRBD1. Unmatched junction bases numbered 4, after V lost 6 bases and J lost 0 bases. The CDR3 loop spans 14 amino acids. Germline V gene sequence: CDR1 LNHDA, CDR2 SQIVND (reference sequence).

This chain links TRBV21-1 with TRBJ2-7; the D call in the table, TRBD2, was not verified against the DNA. TRBV21-1 is termed a pseudogene. CDR3 length: 14 amino acids. The CDR3 loop reads CASSKELAGAEQYF. CDR3 in DNA: TGTGCCAGCAGCAAAGAACTAGCGGGAGCCGAGCAGTACTTC.

This chain joins TRBV4-3 and TRBJ1-2; 8 bases agree with TRBD1. This CDR3 is built from 15 residues. V shed 4 bases and J 2 bases; nucleotides not matched to a gene: 6. CDR1 and CDR2 (germline): LGHNA, YSLEER. Here the CDR3 DNA reads TGCGCCAGCAGCCGAGCGACAGGGGTAAACTATGGCTACACCTTC. This translates into CASSRATGVNYGYTF.